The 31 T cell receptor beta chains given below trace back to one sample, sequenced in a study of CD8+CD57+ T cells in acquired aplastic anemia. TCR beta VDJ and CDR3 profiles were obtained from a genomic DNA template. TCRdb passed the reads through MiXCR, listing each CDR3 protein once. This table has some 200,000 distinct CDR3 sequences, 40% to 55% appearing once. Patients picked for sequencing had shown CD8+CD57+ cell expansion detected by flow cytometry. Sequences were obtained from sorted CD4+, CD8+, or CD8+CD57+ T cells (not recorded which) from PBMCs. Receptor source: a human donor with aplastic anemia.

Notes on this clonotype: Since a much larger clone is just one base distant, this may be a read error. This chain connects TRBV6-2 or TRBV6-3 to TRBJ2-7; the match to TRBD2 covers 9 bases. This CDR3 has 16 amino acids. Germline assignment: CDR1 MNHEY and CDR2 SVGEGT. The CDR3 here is CASSYSRLAASYEQDF. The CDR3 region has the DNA TGTGCCAGCAGTTACTCTAGACTAGCGGCCTCTTACGAGCAGGACTTC.

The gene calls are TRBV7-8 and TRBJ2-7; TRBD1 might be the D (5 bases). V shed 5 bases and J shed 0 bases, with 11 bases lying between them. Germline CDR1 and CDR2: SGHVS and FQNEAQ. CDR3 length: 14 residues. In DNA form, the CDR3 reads TGTGCCAGCAGCCAGCAGGGTTTCTCCTACGAGCAGTACTTC. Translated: CASSQQGFSYEQYF.

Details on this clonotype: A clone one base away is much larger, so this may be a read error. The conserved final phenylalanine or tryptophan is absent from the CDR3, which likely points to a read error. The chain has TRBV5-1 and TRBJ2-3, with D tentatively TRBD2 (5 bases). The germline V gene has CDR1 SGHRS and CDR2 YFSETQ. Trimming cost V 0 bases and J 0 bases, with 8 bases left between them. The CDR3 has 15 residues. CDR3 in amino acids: CASSLVGSSTDTQYS. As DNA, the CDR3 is TGCGCCAGCAGCTTGGTGGGGAGTAGCACAGATACGCAGTATTCT.

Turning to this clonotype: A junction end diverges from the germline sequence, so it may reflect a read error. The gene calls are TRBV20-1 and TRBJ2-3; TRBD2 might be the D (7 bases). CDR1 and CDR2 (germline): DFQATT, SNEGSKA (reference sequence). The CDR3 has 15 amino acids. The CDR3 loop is CGARSEGGRVDTQYF. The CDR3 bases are TGCGGTGCTAGATCTGAGGGGGGGCGTGTAGATACGCAGTATTTT.

The CDR3 loop reads CASSLIRGAAYEQYF. The CDR3 DNA sequence: TGTGCCAGCAGCTTAATACGGGGAGCCGCCTACGAGCAGTACTTC. This chain connects TRBV7-2 to TRBJ2-7; a possible D gene is TRBD2 (5 bases). The V end was cut by 2 bases, the J end by 2 bases, with 13 bases between. Germline-derived CDR1 and CDR2 are SGHTA and FQGNSA. This CDR3 contains 15 residues. The full variable domain, completed using reference TRBV7-2 and TRBJ2-7, is GAGVSQSPSNKVTEKGKDVELRCDPISGHTALYWYRQSLGQGLEFLIYFQGNSAPDKSGLPSDRFSAERTGGSVSTLTIQRTQQEDSAVYLCASSLIRGAAYEQYFGPGTRLTVT.

CDR3 sequence reads: CAISGNEETQYF. The CDR3 DNA sequence: TGTGCCATCAGTGGGAATGAAGAGACCCAGTACTTC. The chain employs TRBV10-3 and TRBJ2-5; no firm D call. The CDR3 is 12 amino acids. CDR1 is ENHRY, CDR2 SYGVKD, per germline. Trimming cost V 4 bases and J 3 bases, with 6 bases left between them.

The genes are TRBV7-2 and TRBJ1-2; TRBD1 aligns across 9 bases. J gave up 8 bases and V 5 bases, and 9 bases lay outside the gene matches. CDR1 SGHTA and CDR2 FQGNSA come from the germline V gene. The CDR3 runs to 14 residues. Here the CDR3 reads CASSPQWDRAGYTF. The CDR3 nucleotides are TGTGCCAGCAGCCCCCAATGGGACAGGGCCGGCTACACCTTC. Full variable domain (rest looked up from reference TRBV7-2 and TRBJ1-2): GAGVSQSPSNKVTEKGKDVELRCDPISGHTALYWYRQSLGQGLEFLIYFQGNSAPDKSGLPSDRFSAERTGGSVSTLTIQRTQQEDSAVYLCASSPQWDRAGYTFGSGTRLTVV.

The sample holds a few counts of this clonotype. The CDR3 DNA follows: TGTGCCAGCAGTGAAAGGCGGTTAGCCCCCGATGAGCAGTTCTTC. Translated, it gives CASSERRLAPDEQFF. V usage is TRBV6-1 and J usage is TRBJ2-1; D unclear. Trimming removed 2 bases at V and 8 bases at J, with 16 bases between. Germline lookup yields CDR1 MNHNS and CDR2 SASEGT. CDR3 length: 15 amino acids.

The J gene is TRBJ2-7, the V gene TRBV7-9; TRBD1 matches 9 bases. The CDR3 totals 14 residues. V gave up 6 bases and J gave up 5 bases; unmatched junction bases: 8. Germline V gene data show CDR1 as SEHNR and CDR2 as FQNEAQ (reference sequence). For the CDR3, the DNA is TGTGCCAGCAGTTCGATGGGACAGGGCAACGAGCAGTACTTC. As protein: CASSSMGQGNEQYF.

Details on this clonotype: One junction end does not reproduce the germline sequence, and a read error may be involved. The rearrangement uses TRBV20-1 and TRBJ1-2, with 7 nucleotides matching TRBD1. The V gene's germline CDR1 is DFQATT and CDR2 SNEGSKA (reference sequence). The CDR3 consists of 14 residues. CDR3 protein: CSADRQGLNCGYTF. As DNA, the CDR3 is TGCAGTGCTGATAGACAGGGTTTAAACTGTGGCTACACCTTC.

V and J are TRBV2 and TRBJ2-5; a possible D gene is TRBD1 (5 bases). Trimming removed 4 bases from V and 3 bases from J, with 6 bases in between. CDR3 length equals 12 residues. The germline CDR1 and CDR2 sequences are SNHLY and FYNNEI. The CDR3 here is CASSGGEETQYF. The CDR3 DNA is TGTGCCAGCAGTGGGGGCGAAGAGACCCAGTACTTC.

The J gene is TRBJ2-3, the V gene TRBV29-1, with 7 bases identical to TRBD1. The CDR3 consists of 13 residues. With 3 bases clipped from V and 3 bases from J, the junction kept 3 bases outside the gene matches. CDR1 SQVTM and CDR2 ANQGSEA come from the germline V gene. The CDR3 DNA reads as TGCAGCGTTGAGAGGGGGCTAACAGATACGCAGTATTTT. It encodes CSVERGLTDTQYF.

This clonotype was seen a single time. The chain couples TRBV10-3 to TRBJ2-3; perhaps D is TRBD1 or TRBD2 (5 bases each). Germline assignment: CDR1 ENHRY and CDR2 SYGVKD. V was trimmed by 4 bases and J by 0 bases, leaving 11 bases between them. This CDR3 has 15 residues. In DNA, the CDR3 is TGTGCCATCAGTGTCGGGGACCGAAGCACAGATACGCAGTATTTT. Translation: CAISVGDRSTDTQYF.

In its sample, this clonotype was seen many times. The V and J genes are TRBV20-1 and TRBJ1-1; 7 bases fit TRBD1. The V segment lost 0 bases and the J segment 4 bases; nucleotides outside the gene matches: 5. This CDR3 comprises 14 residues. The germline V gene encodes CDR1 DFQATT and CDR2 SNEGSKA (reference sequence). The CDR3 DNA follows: TGCAGTGCTAGAGATCCCAGGGGGGGCACTGAAGCTTTCTTT. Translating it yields CSARDPRGGTEAFF.

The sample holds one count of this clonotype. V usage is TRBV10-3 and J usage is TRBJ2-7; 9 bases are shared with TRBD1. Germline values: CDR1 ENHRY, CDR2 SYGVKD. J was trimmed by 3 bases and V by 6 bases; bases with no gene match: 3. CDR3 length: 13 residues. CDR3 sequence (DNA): TGTGCCATCAGCCAGGGACAGGGCTACGAGCAGTACTTC. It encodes CAISQGQGYEQYF.

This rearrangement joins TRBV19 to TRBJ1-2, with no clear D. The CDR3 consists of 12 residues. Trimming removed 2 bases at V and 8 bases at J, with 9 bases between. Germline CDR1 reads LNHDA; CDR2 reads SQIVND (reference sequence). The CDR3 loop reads CASSIRGSGYTF. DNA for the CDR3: TGTGCCAGTAGTATACGCGGCAGCGGCTACACCTTC.

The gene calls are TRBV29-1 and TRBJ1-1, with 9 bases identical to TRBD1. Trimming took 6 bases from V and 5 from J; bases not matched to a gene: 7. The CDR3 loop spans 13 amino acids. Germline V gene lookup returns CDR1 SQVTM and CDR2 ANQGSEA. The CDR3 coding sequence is TGCAGCGTCGTACAGGGGGCGAGAACTGAAGCTTTCTTT. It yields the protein CSVVQGARTEAFF. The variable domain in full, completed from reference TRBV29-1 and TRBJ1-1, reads SAVISQKPSRDICQRGTSLTIQCQVDSQVTMMFWYRQQPGQSLTLIATANQGSEATYESGFVIDKFPISRPNLTFSTLTVSNMSPEDSSIYLCSVVQGARTEAFFGQGTRLTVV.

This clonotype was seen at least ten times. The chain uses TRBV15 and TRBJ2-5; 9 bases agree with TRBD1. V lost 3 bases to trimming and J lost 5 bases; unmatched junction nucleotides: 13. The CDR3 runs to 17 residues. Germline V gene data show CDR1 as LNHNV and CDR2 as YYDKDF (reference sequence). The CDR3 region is CATSSPTSDRGLETQYF. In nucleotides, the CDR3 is TGTGCCACCAGCAGCCCCACCTCGGACAGGGGCCTGGAGACCCAGTACTTC.

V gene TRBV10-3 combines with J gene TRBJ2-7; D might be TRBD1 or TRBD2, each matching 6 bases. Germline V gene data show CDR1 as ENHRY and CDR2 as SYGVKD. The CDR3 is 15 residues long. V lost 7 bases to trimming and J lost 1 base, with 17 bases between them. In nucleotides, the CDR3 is TGTGCCATCACGGAGGGGGGCGGAAGATCCTACGAGCAGTACTTC. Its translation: CAITEGGGRSYEQYF.

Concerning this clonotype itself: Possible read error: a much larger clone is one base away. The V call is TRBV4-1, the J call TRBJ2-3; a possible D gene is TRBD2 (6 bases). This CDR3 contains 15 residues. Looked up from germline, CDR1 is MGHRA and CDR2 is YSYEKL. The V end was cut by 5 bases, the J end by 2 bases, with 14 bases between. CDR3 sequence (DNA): TGCGCCAGCAGCAACGGAGGGGCAATCACAGATACGCAGTATTTT. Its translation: CASSNGGAITDTQYF.

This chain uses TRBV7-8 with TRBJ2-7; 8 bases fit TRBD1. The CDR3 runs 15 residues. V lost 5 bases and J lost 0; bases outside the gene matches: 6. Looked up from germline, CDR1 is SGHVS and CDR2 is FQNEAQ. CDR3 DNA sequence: TGTGCCAGCAGCCAACGGGGGACAGGCTCCTACGAGCAGTACTTC. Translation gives CASSQRGTGSYEQYF. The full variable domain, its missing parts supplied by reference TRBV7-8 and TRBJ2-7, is GAGVSQSPRYKVAKRGQDVALRCDPISGHVSLFWYQQALGQGPEFLTYFQNEAQLDKSGLPSDRFFAERPEGSVSTLKIQRTQQEDSAVYLCASSQRGTGSYEQYFGPGTRLTVT.

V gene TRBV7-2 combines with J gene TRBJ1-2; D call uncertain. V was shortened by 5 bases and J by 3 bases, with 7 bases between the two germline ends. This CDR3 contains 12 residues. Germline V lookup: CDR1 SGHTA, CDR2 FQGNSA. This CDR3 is CASSRQDYGYTF. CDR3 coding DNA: TGTGCCAGCAGCCGACAAGACTATGGCTACACCTTC. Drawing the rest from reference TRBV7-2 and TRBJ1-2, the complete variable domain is GAGVSQSPSNKVTEKGKDVELRCDPISGHTALYWYRQSLGQGLEFLIYFQGNSAPDKSGLPSDRFSAERTGGSVSTLTIQRTQQEDSAVYLCASSRQDYGYTFGSGTRLTVV.

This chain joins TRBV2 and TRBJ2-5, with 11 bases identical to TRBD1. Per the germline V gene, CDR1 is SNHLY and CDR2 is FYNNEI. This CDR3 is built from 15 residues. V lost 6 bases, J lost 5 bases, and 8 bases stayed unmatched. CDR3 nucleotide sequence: TGTGCCAGCAGGTGGGGGACAGGGGGTCTGGAGACCCAGTACTTC. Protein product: CASRWGTGGLETQYF.

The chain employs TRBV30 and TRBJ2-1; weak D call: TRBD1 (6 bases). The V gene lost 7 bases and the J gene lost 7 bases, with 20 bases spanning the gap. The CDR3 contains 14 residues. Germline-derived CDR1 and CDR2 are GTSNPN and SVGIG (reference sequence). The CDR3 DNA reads TGTGCCTTCCCTCGAGGCAGGGGAGAGAATGAGCAGTTCTTC. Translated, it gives CAFPRGRGENEQFF. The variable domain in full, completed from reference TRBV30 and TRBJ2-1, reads SQTIHQWPATLVQPVGSPLSLECTVEGTSNPNLYWYRQAAGRGLQLLFYSVGIGQISSEVPQNLSASRPQDRQFILSSKKLLLSDSGFYLCAFPRGRGENEQFFGPGTRLTVL.

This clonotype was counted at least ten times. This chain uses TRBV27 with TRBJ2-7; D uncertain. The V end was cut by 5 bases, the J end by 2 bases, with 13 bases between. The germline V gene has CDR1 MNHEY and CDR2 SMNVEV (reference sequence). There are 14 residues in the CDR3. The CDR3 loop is CASSTDTIPYEQYF. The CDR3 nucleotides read TGTGCCAGCAGTACCGACACGATCCCCTACGAGCAGTACTTC.

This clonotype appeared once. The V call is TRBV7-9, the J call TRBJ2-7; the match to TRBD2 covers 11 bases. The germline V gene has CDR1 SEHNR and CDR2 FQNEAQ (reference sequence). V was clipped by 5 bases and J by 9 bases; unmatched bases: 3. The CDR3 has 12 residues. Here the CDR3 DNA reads TGTGCCAGCAGCCCTGGACTAGCGGGGCAGTACTTC. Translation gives CASSPGLAGQYF. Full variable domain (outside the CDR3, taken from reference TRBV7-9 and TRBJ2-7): DTGVSQNPRHKITKRGQNVTFRCDPISEHNRLYWYRQTLGQGPEFLTYFQNEAQLEKSRLLSDRFSAERPKGSFSTLEIQRTEQGDSAMYLCASSPGLAGQYFGPGTRLTVT.

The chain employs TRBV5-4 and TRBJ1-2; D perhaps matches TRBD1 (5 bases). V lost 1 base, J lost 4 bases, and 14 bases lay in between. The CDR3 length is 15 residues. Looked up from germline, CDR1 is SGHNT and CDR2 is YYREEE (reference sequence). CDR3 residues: CASSLKRGVSYGYTF. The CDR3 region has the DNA TGTGCCAGCAGCTTGAAGCGGGGGGTGAGCTATGGCTACACCTTC.

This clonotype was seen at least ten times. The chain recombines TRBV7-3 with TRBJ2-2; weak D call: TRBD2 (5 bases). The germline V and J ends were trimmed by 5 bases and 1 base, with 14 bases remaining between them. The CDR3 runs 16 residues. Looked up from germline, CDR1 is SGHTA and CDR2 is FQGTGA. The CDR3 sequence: CASSHAPRENTGELFF. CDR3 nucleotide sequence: TGTGCCAGCAGCCACGCTCCACGGGAGAACACCGGGGAGCTGTTTTTT.

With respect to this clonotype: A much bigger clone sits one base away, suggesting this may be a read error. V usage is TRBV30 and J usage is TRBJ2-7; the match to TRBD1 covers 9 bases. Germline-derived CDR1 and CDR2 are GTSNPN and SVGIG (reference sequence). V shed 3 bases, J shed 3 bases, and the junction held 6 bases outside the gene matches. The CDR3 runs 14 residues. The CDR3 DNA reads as TGTGCCTGGAGGGGACAGGGCGAAAGCTACGAGCAGTACTTC. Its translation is CAWRGQGESYEQYF.

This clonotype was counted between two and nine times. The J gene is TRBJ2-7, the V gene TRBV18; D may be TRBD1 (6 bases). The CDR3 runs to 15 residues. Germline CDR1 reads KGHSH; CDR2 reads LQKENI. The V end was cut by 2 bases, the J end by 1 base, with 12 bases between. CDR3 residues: CASSPNREPSYEQYF. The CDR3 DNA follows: TGTGCCAGCTCACCAAACAGGGAACCTTCCTACGAGCAGTACTTC.

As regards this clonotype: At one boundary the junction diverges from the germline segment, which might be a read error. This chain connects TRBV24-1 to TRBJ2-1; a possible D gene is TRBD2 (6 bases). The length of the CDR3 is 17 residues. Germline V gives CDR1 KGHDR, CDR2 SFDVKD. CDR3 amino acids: CATSDSGAGSSYNEQFF. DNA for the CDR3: TGTGCCACCAGCGATTCGGGAGCGGGCTCCTCCTACAATGAGCAGTTCTTC.